The clone carrying this T cell receptor beta chain was found many times. In the same sample, other DNA sequences code for this CDR3. This specimen belongs to a study of shared clonotypes between healthy human individuals. Clones were sequenced by immunoSEQ multiplex PCR, and TCRdb holds only the in-frame ones, with some missing. The profile shows 650,000 to 800,000 clones, around 70% of them singletons. This CDR3 contains 13 residues. The junction had 0 bases not matched to a gene; V was cut back by 2 bases and J by 2 bases. CDR1 and CDR2 from the germline V gene are SGHKS and YYEKEE (reference sequence).

The rearrangement uses TRBV5-5 and TRBJ2-7; 8 bases map to TRBD1. Sequenced sample: memory CD4+ T cells sorted from blood. This sample's subset: CD45RA-negative fraction. The sequence derives from a woman aged 30 to 39 in good health. The chain's CDR3 is CASSLQGAYEQYF. CDR3 in DNA: TGTGCCAGCAGCTTACAGGGGGCCTACGAGCAGTACTTC.